This record concerns one TCR beta chain sequence. CDR1 is MNHEY and CDR2 is SMNVEV in the germline V gene (reference sequence). The CDR3 totals 14 residues. V dropped 6 bases and J dropped 7; count of bases not matched to a gene: 11. Assay: immunoSEQ multiplex PCR; the TCRdb copy retains only in-frame clones and omits some. Of roughly 280,000 clones listed, 80% to 90% were seen once; the top ten hold 2% to 3%. The sample originates from a study of blood T cell repertoires in COVID-19. This receptor was identified in a young woman who had recovered from COVID-19. The chain carries TRBV27 and TRBJ1-2; 7 bases align to TRBD1. Sequences were obtained from PBMCs or T cells enriched from blood (not recorded which). As DNA, the CDR3 is TGTGCCAGCAGCCCTAGACAGGGCACTGGTGGCTACACCTTC. Protein sequence: CASSPRQGTGGYTF.